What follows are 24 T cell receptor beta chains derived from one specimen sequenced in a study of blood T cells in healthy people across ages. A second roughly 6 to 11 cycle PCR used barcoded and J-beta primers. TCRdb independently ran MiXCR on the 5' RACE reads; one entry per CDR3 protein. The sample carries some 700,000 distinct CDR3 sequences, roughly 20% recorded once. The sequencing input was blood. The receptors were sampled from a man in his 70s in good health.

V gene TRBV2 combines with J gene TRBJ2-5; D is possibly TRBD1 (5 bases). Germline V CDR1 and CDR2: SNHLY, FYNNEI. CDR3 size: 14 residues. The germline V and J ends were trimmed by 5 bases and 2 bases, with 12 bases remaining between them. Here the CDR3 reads CASSFQGIQETQYF. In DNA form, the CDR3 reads TGTGCCAGCAGTTTCCAGGGTATACAAGAGACCCAGTACTTC.

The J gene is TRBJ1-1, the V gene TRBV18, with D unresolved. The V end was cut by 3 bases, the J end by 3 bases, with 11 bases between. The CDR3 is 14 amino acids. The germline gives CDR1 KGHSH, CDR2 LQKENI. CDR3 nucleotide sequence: TGTGCCAGCTCACCTCAGGCCTCGGACACTGAAGCTTTCTTT. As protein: CASSPQASDTEAFF.

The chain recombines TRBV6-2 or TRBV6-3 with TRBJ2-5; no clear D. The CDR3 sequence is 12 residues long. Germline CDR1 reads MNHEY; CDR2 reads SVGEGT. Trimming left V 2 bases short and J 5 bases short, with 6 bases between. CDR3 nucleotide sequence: TGTGCCAGCAGTTACCCCGAGGAGACCCAGTACTTC. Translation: CASSYPEETQYF.

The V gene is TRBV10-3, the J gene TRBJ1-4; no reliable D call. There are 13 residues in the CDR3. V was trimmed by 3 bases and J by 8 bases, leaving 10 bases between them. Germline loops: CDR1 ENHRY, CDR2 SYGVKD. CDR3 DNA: TGTGCCATCAGTGAATGGGGAGGCGAAAAACTGTTTTTT. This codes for CAISEWGGEKLFF.

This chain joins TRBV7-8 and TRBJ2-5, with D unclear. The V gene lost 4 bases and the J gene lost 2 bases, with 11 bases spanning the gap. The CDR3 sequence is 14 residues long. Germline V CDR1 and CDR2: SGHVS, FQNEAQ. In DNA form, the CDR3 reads TGTGCCAGCAGCTCCACCCGGGCACAAGAGACCCAGTACTTC. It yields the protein CASSSTRAQETQYF.

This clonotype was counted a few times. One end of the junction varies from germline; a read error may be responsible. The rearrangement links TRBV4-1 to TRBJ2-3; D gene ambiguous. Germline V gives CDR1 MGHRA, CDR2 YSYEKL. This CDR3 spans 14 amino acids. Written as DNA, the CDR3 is TGCGCCAGCAGCCAAGATGGCAGCACGGATACGCAGTATTTT. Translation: CASSQDGSTDTQYF.

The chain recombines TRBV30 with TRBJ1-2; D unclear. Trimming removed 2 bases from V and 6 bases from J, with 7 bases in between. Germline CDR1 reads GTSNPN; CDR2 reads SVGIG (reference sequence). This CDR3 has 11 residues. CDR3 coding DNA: TGTGCCTGGAGTCCCGGGGATGGCTACACCTTC. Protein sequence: CAWSPGDGYTF.

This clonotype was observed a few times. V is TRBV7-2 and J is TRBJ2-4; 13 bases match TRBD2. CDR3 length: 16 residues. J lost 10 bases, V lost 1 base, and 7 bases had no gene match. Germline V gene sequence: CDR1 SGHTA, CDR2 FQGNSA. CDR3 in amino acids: CASSLVGTSGEVIQYF. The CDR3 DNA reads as TGTGCCAGCAGCTTAGTGGGGACTAGCGGGGAGGTAATTCAGTACTTC.

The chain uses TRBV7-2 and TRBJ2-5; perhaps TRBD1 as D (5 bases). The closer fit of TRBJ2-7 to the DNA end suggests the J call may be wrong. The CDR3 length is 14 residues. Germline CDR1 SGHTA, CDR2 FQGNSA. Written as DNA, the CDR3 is TGTGCCAGCAGCTTAGATTCAGGGATGAACGAGCAGTACGTC. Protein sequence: CASSLDSGMNEQYV.

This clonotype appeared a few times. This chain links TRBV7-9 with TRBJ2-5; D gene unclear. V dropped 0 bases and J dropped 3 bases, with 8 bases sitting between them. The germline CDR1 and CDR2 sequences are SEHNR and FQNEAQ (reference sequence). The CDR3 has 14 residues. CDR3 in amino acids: CASSLASLKETQYF. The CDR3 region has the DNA TGTGCCAGCAGCTTAGCTTCCTTAAAAGAGACCCAGTACTTC.

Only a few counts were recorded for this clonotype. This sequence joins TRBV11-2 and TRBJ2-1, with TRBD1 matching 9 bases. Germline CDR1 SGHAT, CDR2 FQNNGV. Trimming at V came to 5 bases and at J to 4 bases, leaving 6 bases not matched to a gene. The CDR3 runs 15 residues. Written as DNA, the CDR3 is TGTGCCAGCAGCACATACAGGGGGCTGTACAATGAGCAGTTCTTC. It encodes CASSTYRGLYNEQFF.

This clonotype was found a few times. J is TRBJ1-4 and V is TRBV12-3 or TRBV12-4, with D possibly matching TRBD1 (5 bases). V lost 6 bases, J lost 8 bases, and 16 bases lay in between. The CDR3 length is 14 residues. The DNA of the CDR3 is TGTGCCAGCAGGGGACTTAAGAATGGAGAAAAACTGTTTTTT. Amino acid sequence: CASRGLKNGEKLFF.

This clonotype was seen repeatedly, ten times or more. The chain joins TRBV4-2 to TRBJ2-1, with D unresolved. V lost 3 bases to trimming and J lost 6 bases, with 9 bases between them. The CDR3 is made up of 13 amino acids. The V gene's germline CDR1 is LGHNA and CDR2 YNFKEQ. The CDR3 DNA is TGTGCCAGCAGCCAGAATATTTTCAATGAGCAGTTCTTC. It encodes CASSQNIFNEQFF.

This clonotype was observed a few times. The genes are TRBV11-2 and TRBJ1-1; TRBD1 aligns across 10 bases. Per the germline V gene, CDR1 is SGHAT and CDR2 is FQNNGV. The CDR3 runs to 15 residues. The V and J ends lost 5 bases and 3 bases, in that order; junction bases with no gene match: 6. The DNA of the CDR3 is TGTGCCAGCAGCCCCTTGGACAGGGGGTACACTGAAGCTTTCTTT. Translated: CASSPLDRGYTEAFF.

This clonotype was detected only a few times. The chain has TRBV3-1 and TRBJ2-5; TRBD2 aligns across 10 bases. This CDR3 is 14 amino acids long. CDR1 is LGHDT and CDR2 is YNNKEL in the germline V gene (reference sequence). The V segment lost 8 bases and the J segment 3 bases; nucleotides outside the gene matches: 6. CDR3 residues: CASSGLAEKETQYF. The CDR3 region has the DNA TGTGCCAGCTCCGGACTAGCGGAGAAAGAGACCCAGTACTTC.

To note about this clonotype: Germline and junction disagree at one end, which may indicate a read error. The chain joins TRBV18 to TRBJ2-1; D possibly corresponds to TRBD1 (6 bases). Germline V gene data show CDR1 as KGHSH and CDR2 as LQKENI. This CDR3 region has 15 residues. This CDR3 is CAGSPIIDRTDEQFF. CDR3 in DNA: TGTGCCGGCTCACCTATTATCGACAGGACGGATGAGCAGTTCTTC.

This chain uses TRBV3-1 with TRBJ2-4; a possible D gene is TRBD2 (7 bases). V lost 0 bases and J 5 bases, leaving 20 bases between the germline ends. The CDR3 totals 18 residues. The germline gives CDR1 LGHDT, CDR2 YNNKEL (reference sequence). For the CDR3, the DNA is TGTGCCAGCAGCCAAGATTGGCGCGGGGGCCTCAACCAAAACATTCAGTACTTC. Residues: CASSQDWRGGLNQNIQYF.

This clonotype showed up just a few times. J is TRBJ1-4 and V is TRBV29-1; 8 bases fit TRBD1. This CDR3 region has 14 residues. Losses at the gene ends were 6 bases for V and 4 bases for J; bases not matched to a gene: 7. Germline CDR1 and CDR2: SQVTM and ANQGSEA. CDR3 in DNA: TGCAGCGTCCGGTCAGGGGGCGGTAATGAAAAACTGTTTTTT. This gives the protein CSVRSGGGNEKLFF.

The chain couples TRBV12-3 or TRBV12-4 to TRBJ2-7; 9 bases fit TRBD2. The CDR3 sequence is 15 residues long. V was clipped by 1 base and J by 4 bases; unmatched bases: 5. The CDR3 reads CASSLGLAEGYEQYV. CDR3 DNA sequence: TGTGCCAGCAGTTTAGGACTAGCGGAGGGTTACGAGCAGTACGTC.

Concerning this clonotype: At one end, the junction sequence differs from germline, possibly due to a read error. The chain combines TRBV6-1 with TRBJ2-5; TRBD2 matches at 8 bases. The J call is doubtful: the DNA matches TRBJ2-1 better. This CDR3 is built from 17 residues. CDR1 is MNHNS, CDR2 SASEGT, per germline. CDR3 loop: CAGSEARAGVIRNEQFF. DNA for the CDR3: TGTGCCGGCAGTGAAGCAAGAGCGGGAGTTATCCGCAATGAGCAGTTCTTC.

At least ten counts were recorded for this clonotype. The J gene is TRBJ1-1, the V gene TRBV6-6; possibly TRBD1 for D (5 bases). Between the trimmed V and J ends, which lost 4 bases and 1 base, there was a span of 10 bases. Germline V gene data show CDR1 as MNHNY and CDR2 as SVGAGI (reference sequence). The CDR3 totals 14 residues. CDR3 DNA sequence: TGTGCCAGCAGTTCCCGGGGGGGGAACACTGAAGCTTTCTTT. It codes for CASSSRGGNTEAFF.

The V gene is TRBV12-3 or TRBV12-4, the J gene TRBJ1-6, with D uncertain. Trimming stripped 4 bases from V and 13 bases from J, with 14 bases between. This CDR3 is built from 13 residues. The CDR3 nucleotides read TGTGCCAGCAGTTACGAGGACGGAGTCCCCCTCCACTTT. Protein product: CASSYEDGVPLHF.

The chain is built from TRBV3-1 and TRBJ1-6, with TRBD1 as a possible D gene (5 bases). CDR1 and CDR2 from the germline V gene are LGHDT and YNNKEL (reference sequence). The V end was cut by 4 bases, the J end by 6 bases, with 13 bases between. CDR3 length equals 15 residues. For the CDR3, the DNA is TGTGCCAGCAGCCCGAATCGGGACTCTAATTCACCCCTCCACTTT. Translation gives CASSPNRDSNSPLHF.

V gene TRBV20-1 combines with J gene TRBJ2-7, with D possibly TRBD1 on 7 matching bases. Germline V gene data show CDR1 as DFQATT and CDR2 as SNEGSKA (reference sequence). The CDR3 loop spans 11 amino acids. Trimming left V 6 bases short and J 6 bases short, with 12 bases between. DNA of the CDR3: TGCAGTGCCATCAGGGGGGTCGAGCAGTACTTC. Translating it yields CSAIRGVEQYF.